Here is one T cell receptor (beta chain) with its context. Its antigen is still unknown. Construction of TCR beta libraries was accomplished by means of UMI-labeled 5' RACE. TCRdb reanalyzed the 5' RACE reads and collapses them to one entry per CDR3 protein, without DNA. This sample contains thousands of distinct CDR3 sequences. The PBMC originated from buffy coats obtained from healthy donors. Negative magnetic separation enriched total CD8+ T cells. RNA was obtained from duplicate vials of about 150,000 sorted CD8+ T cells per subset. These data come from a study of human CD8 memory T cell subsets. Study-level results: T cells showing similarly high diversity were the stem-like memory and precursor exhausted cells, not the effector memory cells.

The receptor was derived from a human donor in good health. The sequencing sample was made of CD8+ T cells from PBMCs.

The CDR3 spells CAIDGAGGEQYF. This rearrangement joins TRBV10-3 to TRBJ2-7; the D call from TCRdb, TRBD1, cannot be confirmed without DNA. The CDR3 has 12 residues. Germline assignment: CDR1 ENHRY and CDR2 SYGVKD.